This T cell receptor (beta chain) comes out of a study of response to subunit inactivated influenza vaccine (dated by TCRdb to the late 2010s). Background for the entire study: Deep quantitative T cell receptor repertoire profiling was used in the study to track responses to a trivalent subunit inactivated influenza vaccine. Overall study outcomes, separate from this receptor: The authors suggested that each seasonal influenza vaccination may recruit only a limited number of new T cells.

The library was obtained by RT-PCR. Instrument on record: Illumina HiSeq 2500. TCRdb passed the public sequencing reads through fastp at Q25 and MiXCR, retaining productive beta sequences. Each CDR3 protein gets just one entry, which takes the most common genes and DNA from the rows behind it. Present in this sample are around 470,000 distinct CDR3 sequences, 6% to 9% of which were seen just once. The top ten clones comprise around 13% of the sample. The table lists this clonotype with many counts. The specificity of this receptor is unknown. It has no much larger one-base neighbor in the sample; base qualities were not kept. CDR1 and CDR2, per the germline V gene, are SGDLS and YYNGEE. Trimming costs V 4 bases and J 6 bases, and their ends lie 10 bases apart. Measured from the cysteine to the phenylalanine, the CDR3 is 13 residues long. Left in the record is the CDR3 DNA by itself, 39 bases read in frame from the first base.

This receptor was identified in a man aged 50 to 69 who received an inactivated influenza vaccine. Donor details come from another sample of the same person, matched by shared clones. Material: PBMCs from blood, obtained around 2 years after vaccination. The chain links TRBV9 with TRBJ2-2; the D call could be TRBD1 or TRBD2, with each sharing 5 bases. The DNA is TGTGCCAGCAGCAGGGACGTGGCCGGGGAGCTGTTTTTT. Its coded protein is CASSRDVAGELFF.